This paragraph reports one T cell receptor beta chain. This clonotype was recorded many times. There is no known antigen for this receptor. Base qualities are not provided; no much larger clone lies one nucleotide away. All donors were healthy Caucasians. The twin cohort consisted of three pairs of female monozygotic twins, all aged roughly 18 to 30 years. Miltenyi CD45RO+ enrichment and human naive T-cell isolation kits were used to isolate memory (CD45RO+) and naive T cells from PBMC. This sample was taken from a study of identical twins (dated by TCRdb to about 2016). About the full investigation: TCR alpha and beta repertoires from monozygotic twins, unrelated adults of various ages and cord blood were deep-sequenced to test whether fetal clonotypes persist. To rule out contamination, the twin experiments were replicated at different times with different library preparation protocols.

Library method: 5' RACE. Reads for this sample came from an Illumina HiSeq 2000. Template switching introduced a universal primer binding site; the final cDNA contained a unique molecular identifier, enabling accurate counting of TCR cDNA molecules. Specific primers in the conserved constant-segment region were used to synthesize first-strand cDNA for TCR alpha and beta chains. To control for contamination, every cDNA library carried two barcodes: a SMART-Mk sample barcode plus Illumina barcodes. TruSeq adapter sequences and Illumina sample barcodes were added in two successive PCR steps. TCR alpha and beta cDNA libraries were sequenced on the Illumina HiSeq platform with custom primers. Processing in the source paper ran as follows. MiGEC processed the raw reads to extract unique molecular identifiers, while MiXCR was used to determine the CDR3 positions. Recombination models were inferred per individual with the repgenHMM and IGoR tools using an EM algorithm. The analysis of shared clonotypes was done with the tcR package in R, with sharing normalized by the product of cloneset sizes. Out-of-frame nonproductive sequences were analyzed to study raw recombination free of thymic and clonal selection effects. TCRdb ran its own pipeline on the public reads, namely fastp trimming at Q25 and MiXCR clone calling, and kept in-frame beta chains. Merged by CDR3 protein, the rows form single entries marked with the most common genes and DNA. It is TCRdb's table, rather than the study itself, that gives the V and J calls and clone size. The sample records 200,000 to 250,000 distinct CDR3 sequences, roughly 13% of which are singletons. The ten most abundant clones make up 4% to 5% of the sample.

Summary of the overall study and its limitations: Abundant cord blood beta clonotypes had fewer insertions, young adult naive repertoires showed a similar but weaker trend, and memory repertoires showed no such trend. The excess sharing between twins in beta out-of-frame sequences was weaker because fewer shared sequences reduced the signal-to-noise ratio. Out-of-frame TCR alpha sharing in monozygotic twins was systematically underestimated by recombination models, whereas sharing between unrelated individuals was in agreement with the recombination models. Compared with coincidental sharing between unrelated individuals, out-of-frame TCR alpha sequences shared between twins showed an excess of sequences with low generation probability. Invariant T cells such as MAIT and iNKT could partly confound zero-insertion analyses, though diverse VJ usage argued against this for most clonotypes. Conclusions relied on cross-sectional statistical analysis, since the same donors could not be followed over many years.

Based on the germline V gene, the CDR1 and CDR2 sequences are SGHAT and FQNNGV. Reading from cysteine to phenylalanine, the CDR3 counts 13 amino acids. Only CDR3 DNA remains: 39 bases, in frame from the first base. V and J lose 7 bases and 4 bases, and a span of 13 bases separates them. The same data also contributed to another study, on yellow fever vaccine responses in identical twins. The second study also describes: The authors reported that the T cell response to vaccination in identical twins appeared partly convergent and partly personalized. The study precisely tracked vaccine-responding T cell clones in identical twins.

Specimen: memory (CD45RO+) T cells sorted from blood. This specimen's cell subset or site label, interpreted: CD45RO+ enriched T cells. The chain employs TRBV11-2 and TRBJ1-2; a tentative D call is TRBD1 (5 bases match). The sequence derives from a woman aged 18-35 years in good health. The CDR3 here reads CASTLLGGYGYTF. The DNA is TGTGCCAGCACCCTCTTGGGGGGCTATGGCTACACCTTC. This CDR3, with the reference TRBV11-2 and TRBJ1-2 proteins standing in past its ends, gives the full variable domain EAGVAQSPRYKIIEKRQSVAFWCNPISGHATLYWYQQILGQGPKLLIQFQNNGVVDDSQLPKDRFSAERLKGVDSTLKIQPAKLEDSAVYLCASTLLGGYGYTFGSGTRLTVV.